The present TCR beta chain was sequenced within a study of vaccination and CD4 T cells after COVID-19. Study overall: Post-vaccine sampling followed dose two by a median approximately 70 days (range 14 to 241). Cultures designated as controls were supplied with a CEFX pool, an HIV-1 Nef pool, or no peptide.

The treatment was: roughly nine-day PBMC culture with coronavirus spike peptide pools or control peptides (ViraFEST assay). ViraFEST grew antigen-specific T cells using peptide pools, then sequenced TCRs. The authors isolated CD4+ T cells by negative selection after about 10 days of culture. The Oncomine TCR Beta short-read assay was what sequenced the DNA obtained from cultured CD4+ T cells. In TCRdb, the PCR reads were re-called with MiXCR into one record per CDR3 protein. Of about 6,800 distinct CDR3 sequences listed, over 70% were seen once; the top ten hold roughly 17%. Note on this clonotype: Its antigen is not identified.

This CDR3 is built from 16 residues. Germline loops: CDR1 MRHNA, CDR2 SNTAGT. V dropped 6 bases and J dropped 3 bases, with 20 bases sitting between them. The clonotype was recovered from a human donor who had recovered from COVID-19. The chain carries TRBV6-4 and TRBJ1-1; weak D call: TRBD1 (6 bases). Sequencing was done on a sample of CD4+ T cells from blood, cultured in vitro. Here the CDR3 DNA reads TGTGCCAGCAGCCCCCGGGCCAGGGGTAGGCACACTGAAGCTTTCTTT. This sequence encodes CASSPRARGRHTEAFF.